A single sample gave rise to the 3 T cell receptor beta chains below, sequenced in a study of cytomegalovirus exposure and HLA in healthy donors. The PCR made use of 60 Vbeta and 13 Jbeta primers. Libraries were prepared by immunoSEQ multiplex PCR; TCRdb keeps only in-frame clonotypes and omits some of them. The repertoire has roughly 160,000 clones, roughly 84% of them found once; the top ten carry around 0.98%. What was sequenced was PBMCs. The receptor source for this set is a man aged 30 to 45 in good health and CMV-seronegative.

This clone has more than one count but fewer than ten. The chain links TRBV5-6 to TRBJ1-6; the match to TRBD1 covers 7 bases. The germline V gene encodes CDR1 SGHDT and CDR2 YYEEEE. The CDR3 consists of 16 residues. The junction had 9 bases not matched to a gene; V was cut back by 1 base and J by 8 bases. CDR3 nucleotides: TGTGCCAGCAGCTTGTGGACAGGAGGGATGGATTCACCCCTCCACTTT. Translating it yields CASSLWTGGMDSPLHF.

V and J are TRBV14 and TRBJ2-5; 11 nucleotides align to TRBD2. There are 14 residues in the CDR3. Germline assignment: CDR1 SGHDN and CDR2 FVKESK. Trimming took 8 bases from V and 7 from J; bases not matched to a gene: 9. The CDR3 here is CASGPSGGQVTQYF. Written as DNA, the CDR3 is TGTGCCAGCGGACCTAGCGGGGGGCAGGTGACCCAGTACTTC.

The sample holds a few counts of this clone. At one of its ends the junction is not consistent with the germline gene, which may arise from a read error. The chain carries TRBV5-5 and TRBJ2-3; D call uncertain. Germline lookup yields CDR1 SGHKS and CDR2 YYEKEE (reference sequence). This CDR3 comprises 16 residues. CDR3 loop: CASSQERSGLTDTQYF. Written as DNA, the CDR3 is TGCGCCAGCAGCCAAGAACGGTCTGGTCTCACAGATACGCAGTATTTT.